The clone carrying this T cell receptor beta chain has a single count. The record originates from a study of blood T cell repertoires in COVID-19. The overall study: Samples taken during acute and convalescent COVID-19 were collected in the United States, Italy and Spain. The cDNA or gDNA used as material had been derived from T cells, B-cell-depleted T cells, or PBMCs.

J gave up 6 bases and V 3 bases, and 3 bases lay outside the gene matches. Germline V lookup: CDR1 LGHDT, CDR2 YNNKEL (reference sequence). This CDR3 is 13 amino acids long. Authors' analysis steps: How many nucleated cells were present was estimated from reference gene primer amplification. Method: immunoSEQ multiplex PCR; TCRdb's copy keeps in-frame clones and lacks some. The V and J calls and clone size are taken from that table; D and trimming were inferred from the DNA. The repertoire consists of about 210,000 clones, with roughly four fifths occurring once and the leading ten covering approximately 8%.

What was sequenced was peripheral blood. This TCR was sampled from a woman between 45 and 60 years old with active or convalescent COVID-19. This chain links TRBV3-1 (or the pseudogene TRBV3-2) with TRBJ1-2; TRBD1 aligns across 8 bases. The CDR3 sequence: CASSQQGAHGYTF. The CDR3 DNA is TGTGCCAGCAGCCAGCAGGGGGCGCATGGCTACACCTTC.